One and the same sample provided the 28 T cell receptor beta chains below, sequenced in a study of shared clonotypes between healthy human individuals. The protocol was immunoSEQ multiplex PCR, while the TCRdb copy is restricted to in-frame clones and leaves out a portion. The sample records over 2,000,000 clones, just over 90% being singletons. Naive-designated CD8 cells lacked CD45RO, were positively enriched for CCR7, and omitted terminally differentiated effector memory CD45RA+ cells. The sample was naive CD8+ T cells from PBMCs. Receptors originate from a man aged 18 to 35 in good health. Some clones in this sample may be carry-over from other donors' samples.

V usage is TRBV7-9 and J usage is TRBJ2-7; 10 bases are a match to TRBD1. The length of the CDR3 is 14 residues. V trimming: 8 bases; J trimming: 0 bases; junction bases outside the gene matches: 4. Germline values: CDR1 SEHNR, CDR2 FQNEAQ (reference sequence). The CDR3 coding sequence is TGTGCCAGCGGGGGACAGGGGCGCTCCTACGAGCAGTACTTC. Amino acid sequence: CASGGQGRSYEQYF.

This sequence joins TRBV19 and TRBJ1-1; TRBD1 matches 11 bases. V trimming: 5 bases; J trimming: 3 bases; junction bases outside the gene matches: 5. The CDR3 is 15 amino acids. CDR1 and CDR2 from the germline V gene are LNHDA and SQIVND (reference sequence). The CDR3 loop reads CASSFGTGGYTEAFF. CDR3 sequence (DNA): TGTGCCAGTAGTTTCGGGACAGGGGGTTACACTGAAGCTTTCTTT.

Here the CDR3 reads CASTGTGFNEQYF. CDR3 nucleotide sequence: TGTGCCAGCACCGGGACAGGGTTTAACGAGCAGTACTTC. This sequence joins TRBV6-5 and TRBJ2-7; 9 bases match TRBD1. Germline lookup yields CDR1 MNHEY and CDR2 SVGAGI. The junction had 6 bases not matched to a gene; V was cut back by 7 bases and J by 5 bases. The CDR3 has 13 residues.

The chain joins TRBV7-3 to TRBJ1-2; D unclear. The V and J ends lost 1 base and 6 bases respectively, with 15 bases between them. The CDR3 has 15 amino acids. Germline loops: CDR1 SGHTA, CDR2 FQGTGA. The CDR3 spells CASSLRVGFKDGYTF. In DNA, the CDR3 is TGTGCCAGCAGCTTAAGGGTGGGGTTTAAGGATGGCTACACCTTC.

This chain joins TRBV7-6 and TRBJ2-5; weak D call: TRBD1 (7 bases). Trimming removed 5 bases at V and 12 bases at J, with 25 bases between. From germline, CDR1 is SGHVS and CDR2 FNYEAQ. The CDR3 runs 15 residues. The CDR3 DNA reads as TGTGCCAGCAGCACAGACAGGGATGTAGGGAGGAGAAAGTACTTC. This sequence encodes CASSTDRDVGRRKYF.

V gene TRBV9 combines with J gene TRBJ2-5, with a weak D call TRBD1 (5 bases). Germline V gene data show CDR1 as SGDLS and CDR2 as YYNGEE. This CDR3 region has 13 residues. Between the trimmed V and J ends, which lost 4 bases and 1 base, there was a span of 8 bases. The CDR3 DNA reads as TGTGCCAGCAGCTATGACAGCCAAGAGACCCAGTACTTC. Its translation is CASSYDSQETQYF. The whole variable domain, filled in from reference TRBV9 and TRBJ2-5, reads DSGVTQTPKHLITATGQRVTLRCSPRSGDLSVYWYQQSLDQGLQFLIQYYNGEERAKGNILERFSAQQFPDLHSELNLSSLELGDSALYFCASSYDSQETQYFGPGTRLLVL.

This clone was observed a single time. The chain carries TRBV21-1 and TRBJ2-1; TRBD1 is taken as the D call from the table, unchecked against the DNA. TRBV21-1 is described as a pseudogene. This CDR3 is 15 amino acids long. The DNA of the CDR3 is TGTGCCAGCAGCGACAAGGACAGGGCCTACAATGAGCAGTTCTTC. This encodes CASSDKDRAYNEQFF.

This clone is a singleton in its sample. The genes are TRBV4-1 and TRBJ1-1, with D possibly matching TRBD1 (6 bases). Germline V gives CDR1 MGHRA, CDR2 YSYEKL. V was shortened by 3 bases and J by 4 bases, with 9 bases between the two germline ends. CDR3 size: 13 residues. CDR3 sequence reads: CASSHGGLTEAFF. The CDR3 coding sequence is TGCGCCAGCAGCCATGGGGGGCTCACTGAAGCTTTCTTT.

The chain is built from TRBV5-1 and TRBJ2-1, with D hard to call. This CDR3 spans 13 amino acids. Between the trimmed V and J ends, which lost 4 bases and 8 bases, there was a span of 13 bases. Germline V gene data show CDR1 as SGHRS and CDR2 as YFSETQ. The CDR3 coding sequence is TGCGCCAGCAGCCCGACACTCCGAGATGAGCAGTTCTTC. Its protein is CASSPTLRDEQFF.

The chain uses TRBV12-5 and TRBJ2-1; 10 nucleotides align to TRBD2. J gave up 3 bases and V 5 bases, and 4 bases lay outside the gene matches. Germline CDR1 is LGHNT and CDR2 is FRNRAP. CDR3 size: 15 residues. CDR3 sequence reads: CASGTGTSDYNEQFF. In DNA, the CDR3 is TGTGCTAGTGGTACCGGGACTAGCGACTACAATGAGCAGTTCTTC.

The rearrangement joins TRBV28 to TRBJ1-4, with D possibly matching TRBD1 (5 bases). The CDR3 sequence is 13 residues long. V was shortened by 7 bases and J by 7 bases, with 13 bases between the two germline ends. Germline assignment: CDR1 MDHEN and CDR2 SYDVKM. DNA of the CDR3: TGTGCCAGCACCATACCTGGGGGTGAAAAACTGTTTTTT. Translation: CASTIPGGEKLFF.

The count of this clone is one. This chain joins TRBV11-3 and TRBJ2-1, with D unresolved. The CDR3 totals 15 residues. Trimming removed 1 base from V and 2 bases from J, with 9 bases in between. Germline V CDR1 and CDR2: SGHNT, YENEEA. CDR3 nucleotide sequence: TGTGCCAGCAGCTTAGGGCTGAACCCCTACAATGAGCAGTTCTTC. Translation: CASSLGLNPYNEQFF.

The CDR3 bases are TGCAGCGTGACCCCGCGGGGGATCAATGAGCAGTTCTTC. The encoded protein is CSVTPRGINEQFF. V gene TRBV29-1 combines with J gene TRBJ2-1, with 7 bases fitting TRBD2. Germline V gene data show CDR1 as SQVTM and CDR2 as ANQGSEA. The CDR3 totals 13 residues. V gave up 6 bases and J gave up 6 bases; unmatched junction bases: 8.

Comments on this clone: This sample also contains other DNA sequences that code for the same CDR3. The chain uses TRBV27 and TRBJ1-5, with D uncertain. This CDR3 has 13 amino acids. Trimming pared 0 bases from V and 4 bases from J, leaving 4 bases between. Germline V CDR1 and CDR2: MNHEY, SMNVEV (reference sequence). Here the CDR3 reads CASSLSSNQPQHF. CDR3 DNA sequence: TGTGCCAGCAGTTTATCATCAAATCAGCCCCAGCATTTT.

This chain links TRBV28 with TRBJ2-5; 8 bases line up with TRBD2. CDR3 size: 15 residues. Germline CDR1 is MDHEN and CDR2 is SYDVKM. Trimming removed 4 bases from V and 5 bases from J; junction bases left unmatched: 9. The CDR3 DNA reads as TGTGCCAGCAGTTCCCGAGGGACTAGTTGGGAGACCCAGTACTTC. Translated: CASSSRGTSWETQYF.

The DNA for the CDR3 is TGTGCCAGCATCAATTTGGACCGAGATTTAAACACTGAAGCTTTCTTT. This codes for CASINLDRDLNTEAFF. This chain uses TRBV6-6 with TRBJ1-1, with D uncertain. Germline V gene lookup returns CDR1 MNHNY and CDR2 SVGAGI (reference sequence). Trimming pared 7 bases from V and 2 bases from J, leaving 20 bases between. The CDR3 covers 16 residues.

The rearrangement joins TRBV28 to TRBJ2-1; 12 bases match TRBD1. J gave up 5 bases and V 4 bases, and 6 bases lay outside the gene matches. The CDR3 contains 16 residues. CDR1 and CDR2 from the germline V gene are MDHEN and SYDVKM. The CDR3 spells CASSSPGQGAHNEQFF. The CDR3 bases are TGTGCCAGCAGTTCCCCGGGACAGGGGGCCCACAATGAGCAGTTCTTC.

The V call is TRBV7-9, the J call TRBJ1-5; D is undetermined. Deletions cut 1 base from V and 11 bases from J, with 15 bases between. This CDR3 region has 14 residues. Germline lookup yields CDR1 SEHNR and CDR2 FQNEAQ (reference sequence). The CDR3 protein is CASSLDARAPAQHF. The CDR3 DNA reads as TGTGCCAGCAGCTTAGACGCTCGGGCCCCAGCCCAGCATTTT.

This clone has only a few counts. The chain carries TRBV10-3 and TRBJ1-5; D may be TRBD1 (6 bases). With 6 bases removed from V and 3 bases from J, the gap between germline ends came to 9 bases. The CDR3 loop spans 13 amino acids. CDR1 is ENHRY and CDR2 is SYGVKD in the germline V gene. CDR3 sequence reads: CAISGTLNQPQHF. CDR3 sequence (DNA): TGTGCCATCAGCGGGACACTCAATCAGCCCCAGCATTTT.

The V and J genes are TRBV27 and TRBJ2-2; D not certain. This CDR3 has 12 amino acids. The V end was cut by 6 bases, the J end by 3 bases, with 5 bases between. CDR1 MNHEY and CDR2 SMNVEV come from the germline V gene (reference sequence). The CDR3 DNA reads as TGTGCCAGCAGGACCTACACCGGGGAGCTGTTTTTT. Translation gives CASRTYTGELFF.

The chain employs TRBV6-5 and TRBJ2-5; a possible D gene is TRBD2 (6 bases). The CDR3 length is 15 residues. Trimming cost V 5 bases and J 2 bases, with 15 bases left between them. The germline V gene encodes CDR1 MNHEY and CDR2 SVGAGI. The chain's CDR3 is CASSPREDSQETQYF. Written as DNA, the CDR3 is TGTGCCAGCAGTCCCAGGGAGGACTCTCAAGAGACCCAGTACTTC.

This sequence joins TRBV2 and TRBJ2-5, with TRBD1 matching over 9 bases. CDR3 length: 14 amino acids. The V segment lost 6 bases and the J segment 5 bases; nucleotides outside the gene matches: 7. CDR1 and CDR2 (germline): SNHLY, FYNNEI. The CDR3 here is CASRRTGVFETQYF. The CDR3 bases are TGTGCCAGCAGAAGGACAGGGGTTTTCGAGACCCAGTACTTC.

V usage is TRBV19 and J usage is TRBJ1-1; tentative D call: TRBD1 (6 bases). Germline V CDR1 and CDR2: LNHDA, SQIVND (reference sequence). Trimming left V 3 bases short and J 6 bases short, with 11 bases between. CDR3 length equals 13 residues. CDR3 sequence: CASSMRGGAEAFF. The CDR3 bases are TGTGCCAGTAGTATGAGGGGGGGAGCTGAAGCTTTCTTT.

V usage is TRBV2 and J usage is TRBJ2-1; D is undetermined. Trimming pared 8 bases from V and 3 bases from J, leaving 11 bases between. Germline CDR1 and CDR2: SNHLY and FYNNEI. This CDR3 has 13 amino acids. CDR3 loop: CASVEQNYNEQFF. In DNA, the CDR3 is TGTGCCAGCGTGGAACAAAACTACAATGAGCAGTTCTTC.

The sample holds one count of this clone. V gene TRBV28 combines with J gene TRBJ1-5; D gene unclear. CDR3 length: 16 residues. Germline CDR1 reads MDHEN; CDR2 reads SYDVKM. Trimming removed 10 bases at V and 0 bases at J, with 19 bases between. The CDR3 protein is CATGGRKLVSNQPQHF. CDR3 in DNA: TGTGCCACCGGAGGCAGAAAATTGGTTAGCAATCAGCCCCAGCATTTT. Full variable domain (outside the CDR3, taken from reference TRBV28 and TRBJ1-5): DVKVTQSSRYLVKRTGEKVFLECVQDMDHENMFWYRQDPGLGLRLIYFSYDVKMKEKGDIPEGYSVSREKKERFSLILESASTNQTSMYLCATGGRKLVSNQPQHFGDGTRLSIL.

The chain links TRBV10-3 to TRBJ2-2, with no clear D. V was shortened by 10 bases and J by 1 base, with 10 bases between the two germline ends. Germline V gene sequence: CDR1 ENHRY, CDR2 SYGVKD. CDR3 length: 13 amino acids. Written as DNA, the CDR3 is TGTGCCACCGGGCATCAGAACACCGGGGAGCTGTTTTTT. This encodes CATGHQNTGELFF.

The chain joins TRBV5-4 to TRBJ1-2, with unresolved D. Germline V CDR1 and CDR2: SGHNT, YYREEE (reference sequence). Trimming shortened V by 3 bases and J by 4 bases, and 10 bases separated the two germline ends. There are 13 residues in the CDR3. In DNA, the CDR3 is TGTGCCAGCAGCTACGGGTCTACCTATGGCTACACCTTC. Its protein product is CASSYGSTYGYTF.

V and J are TRBV5-1 and TRBJ2-3; 14 bases fit TRBD2. Germline CDR1 SGHRS, CDR2 YFSETQ. This CDR3 contains 15 residues. After removal of 5 bases from V and 7 bases from J, the junction contained 6 bases not matched to a gene. The CDR3 reads CASRGTSGSSNTQYF. CDR3 bases: TGCGCCAGCAGAGGGACTAGCGGGAGTTCGAATACGCAGTATTTT.